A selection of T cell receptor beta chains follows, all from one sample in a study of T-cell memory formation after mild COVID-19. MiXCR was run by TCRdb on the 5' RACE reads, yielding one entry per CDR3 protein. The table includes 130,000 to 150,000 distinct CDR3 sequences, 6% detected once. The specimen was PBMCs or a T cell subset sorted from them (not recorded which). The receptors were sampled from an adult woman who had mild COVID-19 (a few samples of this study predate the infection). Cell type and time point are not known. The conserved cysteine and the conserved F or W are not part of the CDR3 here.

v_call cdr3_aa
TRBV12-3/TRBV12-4 ASSLGGRWVEQY
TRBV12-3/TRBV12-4 ASSGRTGKNNEQF
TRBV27 ASSLAGAPHNEQF
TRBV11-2 ASSPGTSGTETQY
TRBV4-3 ASSRGLGVVTEAF
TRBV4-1 ASSQGGREKLF
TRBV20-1 SAKQKDTQY
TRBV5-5 ASSLGQGRSPLH
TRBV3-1 ASSQAGVNQPQH
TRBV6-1 ASSEAVMRGDQPQH
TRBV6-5 ASSYVLSYNEQF
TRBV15 ATSQGQGGGNTIY
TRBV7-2 ASSTQGQGYNEQF
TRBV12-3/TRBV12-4 ASSPTGTRSGEQF
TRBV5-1 ASSLGTGRDEQF
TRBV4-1 ASSQPGGGHQPQH
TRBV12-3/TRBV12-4 ASSPSGGGNNEQF
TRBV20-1 SARDKGSVNQPQH
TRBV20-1 SARDPLRGSAGYT
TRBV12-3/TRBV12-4 ASKGGLANTEAF
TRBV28 AGSLGQDGSYEQY
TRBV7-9 ASSFQGARGTDTQY
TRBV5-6 ASRVRSSGGEQY
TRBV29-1 SVLPTGVGANVLT
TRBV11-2 ASRSPGHRHYEQY
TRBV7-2 ASSLGQTRLNNEQF